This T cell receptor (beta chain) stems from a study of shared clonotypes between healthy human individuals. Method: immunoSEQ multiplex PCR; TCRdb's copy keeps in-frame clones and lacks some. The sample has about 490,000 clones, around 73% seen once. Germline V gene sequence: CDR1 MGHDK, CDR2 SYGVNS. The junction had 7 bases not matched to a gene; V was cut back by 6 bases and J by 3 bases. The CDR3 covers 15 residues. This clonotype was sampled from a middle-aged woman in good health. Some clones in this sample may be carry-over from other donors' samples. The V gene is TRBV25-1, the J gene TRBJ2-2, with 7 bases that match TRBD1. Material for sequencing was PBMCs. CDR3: CASSDTGDYTGELFF. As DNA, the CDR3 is TGTGCCAGCAGCGATACAGGGGATTACACCGGGGAGCTGTTTTTT.